Described below is a single TCR beta chain sequence and its context. With 60 Vbeta and 13 Jbeta primers, the PCR was carried out. Produced via immunoSEQ multiplex PCR; TCRdb's table is partial and in-frame only. The sample comprises more than 95,000 clones, about 83% of which are singletons, and 3.4% rests with the top ten. The entry originates in a study of cytomegalovirus exposure and HLA in healthy donors. V was trimmed by 6 bases and J by 1 base, leaving 18 bases between them. The CDR3 runs to 17 residues. Germline-derived CDR1 and CDR2 are MNHEY and SMNVEV (reference sequence). At collection, donors were nominally healthy, but unrecorded immune exposures were probable.

J is TRBJ2-2 and V is TRBV27; D unresolved. This TCR was recovered from a man aged 30 to 39 in good health and CMV-seronegative. The sequencing input was PBMCs. The CDR3 loop is CASSGRPTSWNTGELFF. In DNA form, the CDR3 reads TGTGCCAGCAGCGGCAGGCCTACCTCGTGGAACACCGGGGAGCTGTTTTTT.